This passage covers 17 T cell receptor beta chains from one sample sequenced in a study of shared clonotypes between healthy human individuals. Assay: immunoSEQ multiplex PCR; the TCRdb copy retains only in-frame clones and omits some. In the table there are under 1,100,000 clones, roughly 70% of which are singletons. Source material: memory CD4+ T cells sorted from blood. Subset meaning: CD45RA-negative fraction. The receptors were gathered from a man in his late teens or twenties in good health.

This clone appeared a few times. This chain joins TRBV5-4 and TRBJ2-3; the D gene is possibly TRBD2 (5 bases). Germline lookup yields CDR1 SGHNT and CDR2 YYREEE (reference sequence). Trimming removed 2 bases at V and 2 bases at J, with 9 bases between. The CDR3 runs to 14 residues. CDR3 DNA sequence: TGTGCCAGCAGCTTAGGAGGAACCACAGATACGCAGTATTTT. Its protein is CASSLGGTTDTQYF.

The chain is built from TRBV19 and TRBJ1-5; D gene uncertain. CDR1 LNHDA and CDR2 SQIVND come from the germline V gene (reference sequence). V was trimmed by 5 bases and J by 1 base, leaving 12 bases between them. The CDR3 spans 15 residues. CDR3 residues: CASSAGRLSNQPQHF. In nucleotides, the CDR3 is TGTGCCAGTAGTGCGGGGAGACTGAGCAATCAGCCCCAGCATTTT.

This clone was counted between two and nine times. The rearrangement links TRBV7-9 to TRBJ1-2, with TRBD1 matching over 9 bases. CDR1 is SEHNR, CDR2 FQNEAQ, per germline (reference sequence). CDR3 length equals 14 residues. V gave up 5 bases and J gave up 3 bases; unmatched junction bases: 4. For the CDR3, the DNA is TGTGCCAGCAGCCTACGGACAGGGGACTATGGCTACACCTTC. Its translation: CASSLRTGDYGYTF.

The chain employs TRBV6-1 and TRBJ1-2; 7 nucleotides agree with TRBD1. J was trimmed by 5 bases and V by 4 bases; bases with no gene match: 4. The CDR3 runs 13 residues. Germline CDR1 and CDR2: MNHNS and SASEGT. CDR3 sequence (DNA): TGTGCCAGCAGTGGCCGGGACAGATATGGCTACACCTTC. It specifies CASSGRDRYGYTF.

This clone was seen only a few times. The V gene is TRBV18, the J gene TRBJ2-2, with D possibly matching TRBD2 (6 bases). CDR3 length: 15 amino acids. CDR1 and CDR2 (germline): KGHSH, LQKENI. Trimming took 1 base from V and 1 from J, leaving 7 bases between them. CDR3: CASSPLGLNTGELFF. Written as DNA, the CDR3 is TGTGCCAGCTCACCACTGGGACTGAACACCGGGGAGCTGTTTTTT.

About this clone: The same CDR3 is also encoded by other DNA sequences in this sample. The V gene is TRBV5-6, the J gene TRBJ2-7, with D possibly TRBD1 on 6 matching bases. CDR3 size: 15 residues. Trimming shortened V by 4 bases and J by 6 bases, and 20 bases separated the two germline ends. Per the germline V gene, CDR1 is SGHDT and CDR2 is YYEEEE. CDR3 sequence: CASSGWGPGPGEQYF. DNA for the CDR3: TGTGCCAGCAGCGGCTGGGGGCCAGGGCCTGGCGAGCAGTACTTC.

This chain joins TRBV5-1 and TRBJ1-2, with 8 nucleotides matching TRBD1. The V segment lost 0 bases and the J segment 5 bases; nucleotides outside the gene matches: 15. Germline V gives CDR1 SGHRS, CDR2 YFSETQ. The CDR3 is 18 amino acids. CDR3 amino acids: CASSLGLGTGNIFYGYTF. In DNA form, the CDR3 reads TGCGCCAGCAGCTTGGGACTCGGGACAGGCAATATTTTTTATGGCTACACCTTC. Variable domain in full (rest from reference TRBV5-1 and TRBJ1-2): KAGVTQTPRYLIKTRGQQVTLSCSPISGHRSVSWYQQTPGQGLQFLFEYFSETQRNKGNFPGRFSGRQFSNSRSEMNVSTLELGDSALYLCASSLGLGTGNIFYGYTFGSGTRLTVV.

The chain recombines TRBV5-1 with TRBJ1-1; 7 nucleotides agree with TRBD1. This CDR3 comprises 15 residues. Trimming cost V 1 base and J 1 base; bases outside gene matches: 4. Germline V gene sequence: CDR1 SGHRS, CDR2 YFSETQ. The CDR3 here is CASSLSGTANTEAFF. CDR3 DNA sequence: TGCGCCAGCAGCTTGTCCGGGACAGCGAACACTGAAGCTTTCTTT.

CDR3 DNA: TGTGCCAGCTCAATTCCTCCGGGACAGGGGTCTGAAAAACTGTTTTTT. Translating gives CASSIPPGQGSEKLFF. The V call is TRBV18, the J call TRBJ1-4, with 10 bases fitting TRBD1. Germline assignment: CDR1 KGHSH and CDR2 LQKENI. Trimming took 5 bases from V and 7 from J; bases not matched to a gene: 10. The CDR3 loop spans 16 amino acids.

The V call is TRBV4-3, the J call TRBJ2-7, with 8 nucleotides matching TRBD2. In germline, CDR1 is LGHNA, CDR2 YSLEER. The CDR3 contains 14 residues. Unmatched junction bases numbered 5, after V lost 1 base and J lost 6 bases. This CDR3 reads CASSQALAVGEQYF. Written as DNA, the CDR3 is TGCGCCAGCAGCCAAGCACTAGCGGTTGGCGAGCAGTACTTC.

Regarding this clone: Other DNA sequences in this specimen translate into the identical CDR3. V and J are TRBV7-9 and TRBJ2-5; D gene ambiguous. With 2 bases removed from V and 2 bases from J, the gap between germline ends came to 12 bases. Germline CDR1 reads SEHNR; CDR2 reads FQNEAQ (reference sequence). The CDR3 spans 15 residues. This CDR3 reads CASSLRLVSQETQYF. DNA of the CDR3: TGTGCCAGCAGCTTACGTCTAGTAAGTCAAGAGACCCAGTACTTC.

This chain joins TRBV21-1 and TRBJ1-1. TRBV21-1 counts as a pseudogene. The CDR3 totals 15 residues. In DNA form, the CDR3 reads TGTGCCAGCAGCAATCGGCTGGTGATGTGTACTGAAGCTTTCTTT. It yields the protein CASSNRLVMCTEAFF.

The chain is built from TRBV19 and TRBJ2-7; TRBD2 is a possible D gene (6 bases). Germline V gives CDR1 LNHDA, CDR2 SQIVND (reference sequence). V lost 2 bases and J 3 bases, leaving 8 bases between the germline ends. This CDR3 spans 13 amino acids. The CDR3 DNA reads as TGTGCCAGTAGTATAAGGAGGGGCTACGAGCAGTACTTC. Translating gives CASSIRRGYEQYF.

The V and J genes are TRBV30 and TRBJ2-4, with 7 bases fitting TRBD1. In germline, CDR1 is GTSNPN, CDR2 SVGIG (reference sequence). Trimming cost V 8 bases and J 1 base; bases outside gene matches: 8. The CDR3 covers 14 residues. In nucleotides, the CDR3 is TGTGCCAGCACAGGGGTCGGGGCCAAAAACATTCAGTACTTC. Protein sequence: CASTGVGAKNIQYF.

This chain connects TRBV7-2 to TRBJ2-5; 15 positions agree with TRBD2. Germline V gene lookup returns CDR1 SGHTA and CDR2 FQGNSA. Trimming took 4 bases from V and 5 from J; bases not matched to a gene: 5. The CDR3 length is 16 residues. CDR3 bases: TGTGCCAGCAGCTCGTCGGGACTAGCGGGAGGTGAGACCCAGTACTTC. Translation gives CASSSSGLAGGETQYF. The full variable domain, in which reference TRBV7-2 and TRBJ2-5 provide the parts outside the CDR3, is GAGVSQSPSNKVTEKGKDVELRCDPISGHTALYWYRQSLGQGLEFLIYFQGNSAPDKSGLPSDRFSAERTGGSVSTLTIQRTQQEDSAVYLCASSSSGLAGGETQYFGPGTRLLVL.

The CDR3, as DNA: TGTGCCAGCAGCGGTACAGGGACAGGGTTTGGCTACACCTTC. The encoded protein is CASSGTGTGFGYTF. The chain couples TRBV27 to TRBJ1-2, with TRBD1 identical over 9 bases. This CDR3 comprises 14 residues. The germline V gene has CDR1 MNHEY and CDR2 SMNVEV (reference sequence). V lost 6 bases, J lost 7 bases, and 9 bases stayed unmatched.

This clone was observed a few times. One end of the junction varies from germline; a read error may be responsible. Written as DNA, the CDR3 is TGTGCTAGCAGACCCCTAGCGGGAGTGGGTGAGCAGTTCTTC. Translation gives CASRPLAGVGEQFF. The J gene is TRBJ2-1, the V gene TRBV7-7, with 10 bases lining up with TRBD2. This CDR3 spans 14 amino acids. CDR1 and CDR2 from the germline V gene are SSHAT and FNYEAQ (reference sequence). Looking up the rest from reference TRBV7-7 and TRBJ2-1 gives the full variable domain: GAGVSQSPRYKVTKRGQDVTLRCDPISSHATLYWYQQALGQGPEFLTYFNYEAQPDKSGLPSDRFSAERPEGSISTLTIQRTEQRDSAMYRCASRPLAGVGEQFFGPGTRLTVL.